The 2 T cell receptor beta chains below all came from one sample that was sequenced in a study of blood T cell repertoires in COVID-19. Sequenced by immunoSEQ multiplex PCR; TCRdb stores in-frame clones only, minus some. Of over 130,000 clones listed, 85% to 90% are singletons. The sequencing sample was made of peripheral blood. Receptor source: a woman of 80 years or more with acute or convalescent COVID-19.

This sequence joins TRBV10-2 and TRBJ1-1; possible D gene TRBD1, 5 bases. Germline CDR1 and CDR2: WSHSY and SAAADI. This CDR3 spans 15 amino acids. Between the trimmed V and J ends, which lost 6 bases and 0 bases, there was a span of 14 bases. The CDR3 loop reads CASRNRISMNTEAFF. The DNA for the CDR3 is TGCGCCAGCAGGAACAGGATTTCCATGAACACTGAAGCTTTCTTT.

This clone showed up just a few times. The rearrangement joins TRBV11-2 to TRBJ1-1; D unresolved. The CDR3 has 14 amino acids. CDR1 is SGHAT and CDR2 is FQNNGV in the germline V gene. V lost 5 bases, J lost 10 bases, and 20 bases lay in between. The CDR3 region is CASSPVVGAGAAFF. The DNA for the CDR3 is TGTGCCAGCAGCCCAGTGGTGGGCGCTGGTGCAGCTTTCTTT.